The present T cell receptor (beta chain) was sequenced within a study of identifying expanded T cells in peripheral blood. This clone was observed a few times. The protocol was immunoSEQ multiplex PCR, while the TCRdb copy is restricted to in-frame clones and leaves out a portion. The profile shows about 81,000 clones, 84% of them singletons. The specimen sequenced was blood. The origin of this receptor is a person between 18 and 70 years old in good health.

The CDR3 loop reads CASSQGPSGGQYF. The CDR3 DNA sequence: TGTGCCAGCAGCCAAGGGCCCTCGGGTGGGCAGTACTTC. The rearrangement joins TRBV14 to TRBJ2-7, with unresolved D. V lost 1 base and J 9 bases, leaving 13 bases between the germline ends. The CDR3 totals 13 residues. Germline assignment: CDR1 SGHDN and CDR2 FVKESK.